Listed here is a single TCR beta chain. Sequencing was performed with immunoSEQ multiplex PCR; in TCRdb, only in-frame clones are kept and a portion is missing. Of about 150,000 clones listed, 70% to 85% are singletons. V shed 3 bases, J shed 1 base, and the junction held 5 bases outside the gene matches. Germline CDR1 reads KGHDR; CDR2 reads SFDVKD. The CDR3 extends over 17 amino acids. The data belong to a study of blood T cell repertoires in COVID-19. The chain uses TRBV24-1 and TRBJ2-2; 9 bases agree with TRBD1. The sequence was obtained from a man aged 55 to 70 with COVID-19, enrolled during active disease. The sample comprised peripheral blood. The CDR3 sequence is CATSDLPGQGNTGELFF. In DNA form, the CDR3 reads TGTGCCACCAGTGATCTCCCGGGACAGGGGAACACCGGGGAGCTGTTTTTT.